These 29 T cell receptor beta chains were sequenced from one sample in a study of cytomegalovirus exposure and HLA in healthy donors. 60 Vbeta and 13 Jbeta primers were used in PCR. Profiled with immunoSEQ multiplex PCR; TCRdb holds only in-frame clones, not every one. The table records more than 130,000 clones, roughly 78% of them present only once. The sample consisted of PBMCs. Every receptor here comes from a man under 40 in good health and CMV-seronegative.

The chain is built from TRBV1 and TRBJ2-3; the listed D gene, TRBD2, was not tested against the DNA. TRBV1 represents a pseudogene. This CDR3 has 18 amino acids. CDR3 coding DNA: TGCACCAGCACCTCGAGGGGGGTAGCGGGGGGGCGGGTAGATACGCAGTATTTT. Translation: CTSTSRGVAGGRVDTQYF.

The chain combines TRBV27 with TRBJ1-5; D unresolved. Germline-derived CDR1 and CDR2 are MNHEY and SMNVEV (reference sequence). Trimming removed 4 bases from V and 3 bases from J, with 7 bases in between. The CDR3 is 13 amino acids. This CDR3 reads CASSWQFNQPQHF. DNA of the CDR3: TGTGCCAGCAGTTGGCAGTTCAATCAGCCCCAGCATTTT.

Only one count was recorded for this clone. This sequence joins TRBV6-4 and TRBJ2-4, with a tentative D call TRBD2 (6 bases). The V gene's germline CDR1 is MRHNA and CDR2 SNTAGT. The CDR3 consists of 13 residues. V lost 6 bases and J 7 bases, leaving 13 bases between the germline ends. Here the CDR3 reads CASSPGVGNIQYF. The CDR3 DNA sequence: TGTGCCAGCAGCCCGGGAGTAGGGAACATTCAGTACTTC.

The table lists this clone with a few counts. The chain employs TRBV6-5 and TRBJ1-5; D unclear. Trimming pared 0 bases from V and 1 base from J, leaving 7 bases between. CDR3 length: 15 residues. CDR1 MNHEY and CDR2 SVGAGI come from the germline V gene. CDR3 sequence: CASSYSKRSNQPQHF. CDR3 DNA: TGTGCCAGCAGTTACTCGAAACGGAGCAATCAGCCCCAGCATTTT.

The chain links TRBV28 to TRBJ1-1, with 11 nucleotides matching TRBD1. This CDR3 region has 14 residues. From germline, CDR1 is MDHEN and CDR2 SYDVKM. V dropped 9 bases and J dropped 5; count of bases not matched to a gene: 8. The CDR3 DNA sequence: TGTGCCAGTAGTAGTGGACAGGGGGCTACTGAAGCTTTCTTT. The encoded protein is CASSSGQGATEAFF.

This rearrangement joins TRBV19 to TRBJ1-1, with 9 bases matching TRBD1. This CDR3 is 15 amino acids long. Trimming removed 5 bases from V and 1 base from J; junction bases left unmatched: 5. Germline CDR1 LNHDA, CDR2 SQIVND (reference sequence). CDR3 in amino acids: CASSLGDRANTEAFF. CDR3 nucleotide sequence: TGTGCCAGTAGTCTGGGGGACAGGGCGAACACTGAAGCTTTCTTT.

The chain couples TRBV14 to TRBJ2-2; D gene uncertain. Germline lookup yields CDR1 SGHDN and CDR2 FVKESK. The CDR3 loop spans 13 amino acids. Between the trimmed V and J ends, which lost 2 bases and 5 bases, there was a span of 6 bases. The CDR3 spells CASSQLYTGELFF. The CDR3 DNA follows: TGTGCCAGCAGCCAACTTTATACCGGGGAGCTGTTTTTT.

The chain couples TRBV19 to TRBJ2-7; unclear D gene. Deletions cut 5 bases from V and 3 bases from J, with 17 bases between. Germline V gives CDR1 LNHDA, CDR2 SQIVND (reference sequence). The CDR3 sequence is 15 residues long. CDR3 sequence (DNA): TGTGCCAGTAGTGTCAGTTACACATCAAACTACGAGCAGTACTTC. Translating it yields CASSVSYTSNYEQYF. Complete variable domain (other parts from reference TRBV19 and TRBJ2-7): DGGITQSPKYLFRKEGQNVTLSCEQNLNHDAMYWYRQDPGQGLRLIYYSQIVNDFQKGDIAEGYSVSREKKESFPLTVTSAQKNPTAFYLCASSVSYTSNYEQYFGPGTRLTVT.

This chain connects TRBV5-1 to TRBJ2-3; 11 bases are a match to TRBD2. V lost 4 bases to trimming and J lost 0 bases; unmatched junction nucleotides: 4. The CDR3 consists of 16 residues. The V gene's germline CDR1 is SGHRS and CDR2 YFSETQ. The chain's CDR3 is CASSLGTSGSTDTQYF. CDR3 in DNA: TGCGCCAGCAGCCTCGGGACTAGCGGAAGCACAGATACGCAGTATTTT.

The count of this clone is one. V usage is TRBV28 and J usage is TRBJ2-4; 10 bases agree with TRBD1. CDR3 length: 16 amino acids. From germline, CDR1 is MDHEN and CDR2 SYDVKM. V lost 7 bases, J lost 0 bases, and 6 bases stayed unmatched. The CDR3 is CASTRQGATAKNIQYF. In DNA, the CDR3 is TGTGCCAGCACCCGACAGGGGGCCACAGCCAAAAACATTCAGTACTTC. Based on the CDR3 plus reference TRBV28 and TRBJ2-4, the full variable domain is DVKVTQSSRYLVKRTGEKVFLECVQDMDHENMFWYRQDPGLGLRLIYFSYDVKMKEKGDIPEGYSVSREKKERFSLILESASTNQTSMYLCASTRQGATAKNIQYFGAGTRLSVL.

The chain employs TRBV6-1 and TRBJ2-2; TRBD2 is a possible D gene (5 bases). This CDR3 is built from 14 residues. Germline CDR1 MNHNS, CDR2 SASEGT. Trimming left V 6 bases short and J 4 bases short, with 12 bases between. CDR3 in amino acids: CASRTGSSTGELFF. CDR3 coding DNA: TGTGCCAGCAGGACGGGAAGTAGCACCGGGGAGCTGTTTTTT.

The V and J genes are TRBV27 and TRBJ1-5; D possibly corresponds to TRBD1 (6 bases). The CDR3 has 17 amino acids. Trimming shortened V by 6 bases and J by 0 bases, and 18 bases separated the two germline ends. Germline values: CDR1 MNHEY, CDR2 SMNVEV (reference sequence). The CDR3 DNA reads TGTGCCAGCAGCCCGTTAGCAGGACAGACTAGCAATCAGCCCCAGCATTTT. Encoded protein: CASSPLAGQTSNQPQHF.

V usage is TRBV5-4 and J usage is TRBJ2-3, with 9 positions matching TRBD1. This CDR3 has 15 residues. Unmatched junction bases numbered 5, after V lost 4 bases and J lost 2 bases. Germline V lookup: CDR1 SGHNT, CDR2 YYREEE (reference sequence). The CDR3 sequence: CASSRTGVFTDTQYF. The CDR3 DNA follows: TGTGCCAGCAGCCGGACAGGGGTGTTCACAGATACGCAGTATTTT. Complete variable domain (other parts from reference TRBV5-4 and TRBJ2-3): ETGVTQSPTHLIKTRGQQVTLRCSSQSGHNTVSWYQQALGQGPQFIFQYYREEENGRGNFPPRFSGLQFPNYSSELNVNALELDDSALYLCASSRTGVFTDTQYFGPGTRLTVL.

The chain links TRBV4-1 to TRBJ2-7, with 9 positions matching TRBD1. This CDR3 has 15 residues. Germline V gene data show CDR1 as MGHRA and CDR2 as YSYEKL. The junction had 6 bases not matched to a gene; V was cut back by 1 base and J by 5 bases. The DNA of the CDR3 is TGCGCCAGCAGCCAAGTGGGACAGGGCACCCACGAGCAGTACTTC. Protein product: CASSQVGQGTHEQYF.

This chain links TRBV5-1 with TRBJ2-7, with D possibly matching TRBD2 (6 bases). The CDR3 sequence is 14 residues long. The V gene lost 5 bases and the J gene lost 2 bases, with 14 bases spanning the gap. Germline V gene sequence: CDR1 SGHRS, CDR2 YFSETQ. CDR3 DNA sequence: TGCGCCAGCAGGCGGGATGACACCCCCTACGAGCAGTACTTC. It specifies CASRRDDTPYEQYF.

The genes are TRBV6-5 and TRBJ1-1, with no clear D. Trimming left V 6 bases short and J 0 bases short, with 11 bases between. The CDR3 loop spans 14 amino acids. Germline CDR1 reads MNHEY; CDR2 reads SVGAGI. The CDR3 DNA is TGTGCCAGCAGCCCTCAAAACATGAACACTGAAGCTTTCTTT. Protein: CASSPQNMNTEAFF.

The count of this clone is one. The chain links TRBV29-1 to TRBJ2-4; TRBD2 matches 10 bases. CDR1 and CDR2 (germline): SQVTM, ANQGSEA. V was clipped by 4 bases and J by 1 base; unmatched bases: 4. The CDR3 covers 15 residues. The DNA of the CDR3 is TGCAGCGTTGTTCTAGCGGGAGTTGCCAAAAACATTCAGTACTTC. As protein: CSVVLAGVAKNIQYF.

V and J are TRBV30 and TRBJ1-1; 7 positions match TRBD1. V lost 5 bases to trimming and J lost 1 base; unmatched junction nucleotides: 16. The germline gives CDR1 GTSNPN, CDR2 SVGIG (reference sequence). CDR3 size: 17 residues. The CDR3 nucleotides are TGTGCCTGGGCCACAGGGACAGCCCGGCTCAGGAACACTGAAGCTTTCTTT. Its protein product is CAWATGTARLRNTEAFF.

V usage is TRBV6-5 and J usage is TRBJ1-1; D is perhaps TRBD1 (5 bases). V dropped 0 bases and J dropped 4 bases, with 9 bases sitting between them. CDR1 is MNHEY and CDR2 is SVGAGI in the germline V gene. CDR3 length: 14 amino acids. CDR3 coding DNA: TGTGCCAGCAGTTACTCCCAGGGTCCCACTGAAGCTTTCTTT. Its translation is CASSYSQGPTEAFF.

The CDR3 protein is CAWSTGTSATEQFF. DNA of the CDR3: TGTGCCTGGAGCACCGGGACTAGCGCGACGGAGCAGTTCTTC. This sequence joins TRBV30 and TRBJ2-1, with 10 nucleotides matching TRBD2. J gave up 10 bases and V 3 bases, and 9 bases lay outside the gene matches. From germline, CDR1 is GTSNPN and CDR2 SVGIG (reference sequence). The CDR3 contains 14 residues.

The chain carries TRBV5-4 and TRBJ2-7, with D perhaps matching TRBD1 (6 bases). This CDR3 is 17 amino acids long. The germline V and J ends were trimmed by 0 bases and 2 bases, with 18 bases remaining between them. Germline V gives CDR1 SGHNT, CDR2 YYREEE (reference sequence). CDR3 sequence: CASSLGSPGARPYEQYF. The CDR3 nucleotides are TGTGCCAGCAGCTTGGGTTCCCCAGGGGCCCGCCCCTACGAGCAGTACTTC.

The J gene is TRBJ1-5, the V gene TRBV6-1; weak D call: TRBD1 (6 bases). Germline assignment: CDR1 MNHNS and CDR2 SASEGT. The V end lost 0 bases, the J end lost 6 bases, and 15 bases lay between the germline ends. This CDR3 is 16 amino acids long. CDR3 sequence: CASSEAGGTGRQPQHF. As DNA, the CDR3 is TGTGCCAGCAGTGAAGCAGGGGGAACAGGGCGTCAGCCCCAGCATTTT.

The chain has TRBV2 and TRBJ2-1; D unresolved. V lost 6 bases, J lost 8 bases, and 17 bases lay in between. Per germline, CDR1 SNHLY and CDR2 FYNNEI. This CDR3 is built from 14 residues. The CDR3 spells CASSLGRNKYEQFF. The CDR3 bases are TGTGCCAGCAGCCTAGGTCGGAATAAGTATGAGCAGTTCTTC.

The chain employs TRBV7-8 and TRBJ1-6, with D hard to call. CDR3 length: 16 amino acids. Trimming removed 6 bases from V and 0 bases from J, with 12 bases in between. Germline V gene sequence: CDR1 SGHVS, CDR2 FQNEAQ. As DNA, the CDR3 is TGTGCCAGCAGAAAATTAGGGAGCTCCTATAATTCACCCCTCCACTTT. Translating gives CASRKLGSSYNSPLHF.

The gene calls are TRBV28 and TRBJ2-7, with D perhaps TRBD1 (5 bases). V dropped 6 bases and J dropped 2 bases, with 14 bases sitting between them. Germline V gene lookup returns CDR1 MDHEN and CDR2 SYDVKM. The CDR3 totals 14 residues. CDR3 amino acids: CASRGAVDTYEQYF. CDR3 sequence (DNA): TGTGCCAGCAGAGGGGCCGTGGATACCTACGAGCAGTACTTC.

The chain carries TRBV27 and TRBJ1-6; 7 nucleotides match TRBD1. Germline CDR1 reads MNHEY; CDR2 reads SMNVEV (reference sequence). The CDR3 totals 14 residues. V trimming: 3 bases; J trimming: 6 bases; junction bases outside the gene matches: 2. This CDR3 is CASSFRQGNSPLHF. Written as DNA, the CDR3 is TGTGCCAGCAGTTTCCGACAGGGTAATTCACCCCTCCACTTT.

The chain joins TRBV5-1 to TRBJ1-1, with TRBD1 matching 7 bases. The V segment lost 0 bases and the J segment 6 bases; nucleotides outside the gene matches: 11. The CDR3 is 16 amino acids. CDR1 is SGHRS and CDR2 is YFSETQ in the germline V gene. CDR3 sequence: CASSLGEGGPGAEAFF. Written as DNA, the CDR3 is TGCGCCAGCAGCTTGGGTGAAGGGGGCCCCGGAGCTGAAGCTTTCTTT.

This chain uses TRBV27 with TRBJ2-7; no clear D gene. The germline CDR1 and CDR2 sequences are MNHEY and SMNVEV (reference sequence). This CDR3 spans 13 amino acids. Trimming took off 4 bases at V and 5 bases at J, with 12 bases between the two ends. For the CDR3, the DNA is TGTGCCAGCAGTTACCTCGATGCGCACGAGCAGTACTTC. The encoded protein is CASSYLDAHEQYF.

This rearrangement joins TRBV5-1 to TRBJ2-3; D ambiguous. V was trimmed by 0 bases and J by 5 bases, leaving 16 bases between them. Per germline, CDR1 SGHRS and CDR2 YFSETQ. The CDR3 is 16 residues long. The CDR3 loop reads CASSLGFRLPGDTQYF. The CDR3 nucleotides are TGCGCCAGCAGCTTGGGGTTTCGCCTTCCGGGAGATACGCAGTATTTT.